This T cell receptor beta chain is drawn from a study of CD8 T cells in ankylosing spondylitis. The study's findings and limits: Ankylosing spondylitis blood appeared to be characterized by a TCR beta motif of 8 or 9 highly homologous variants.

To note about this clonotype: Its matching antigen is unknown.

Trimming took off 4 bases at V and 3 bases at J, with 10 bases between the two ends. The CDR3 is 13 residues long. The germline gives CDR1 LGHNA, CDR2 YSLEER. TCRdb redid the calling of the 5' RACE reads with MiXCR, one entry per CDR3 protein. The top ten hold about 3.7% of the sample, which has 290,000 or so distinct CDR3 sequences, about a fifth seen once. Specimen: blood, either unsorted or a sorted T cell fraction (not recorded which). The clonotype was recovered from a female donor with ankylosing spondylitis or in good health (not recorded which). The V call is TRBV4-3, the J call TRBJ2-7; no definite D call. CDR3 sequence reads: CASSLTTFYEQYF. In DNA, the CDR3 is TGCGCCAGCAGCCTAACGACATTCTACGAGCAGTACTTC.